This TCR beta chain emerged from a study of chemoradiotherapy in HPV16-positive cancers. For the study at large: A couple of HPV16-positive patients' cells yielded candidate HPV-specific clones and common motifs.

This table comes from immunoSEQ multiplex PCR, and its TCRdb copy is limited to in-frame clones, with some not included. The data hold 10,000 to 15,000 clones, with 70% to 80% observed a single time. Regarding this clone: Its target is not known.

The V and J ends lost 3 bases and 5 bases respectively, with 8 bases between them. Germline CDR1 reads SGHRS; CDR2 reads YFSETQ. The CDR3 loop spans 13 amino acids. Study results and caveats: For HPV16-positive patients, expanding HPV-responsive T cells associated with longer recurrence-free survival.

The rearrangement joins TRBV5-1 to TRBJ2-2; D remains ambiguous. The source of this sequence is a human donor with HPV-associated anogenital cancer. The specimen was obtained from a patient who underwent chemoradiotherapy. The CDR3 region has the DNA TGCGCCAGCAGCTATACTGAGACCGGGGAGCTGTTTTTT. Translation: CASSYTETGELFF.